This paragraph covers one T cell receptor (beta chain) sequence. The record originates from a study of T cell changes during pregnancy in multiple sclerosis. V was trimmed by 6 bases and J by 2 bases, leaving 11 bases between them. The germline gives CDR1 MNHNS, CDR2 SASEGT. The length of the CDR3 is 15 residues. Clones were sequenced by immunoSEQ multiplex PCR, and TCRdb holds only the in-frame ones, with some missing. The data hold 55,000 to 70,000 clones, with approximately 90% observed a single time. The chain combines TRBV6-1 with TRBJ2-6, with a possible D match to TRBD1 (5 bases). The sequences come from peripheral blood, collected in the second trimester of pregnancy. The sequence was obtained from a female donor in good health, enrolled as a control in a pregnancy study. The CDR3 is CASRKQETGANVLTF. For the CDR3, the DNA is TGTGCCAGCAGAAAACAGGAAACTGGGGCCAACGTCCTGACTTTC.